Sequencing of this T cell receptor beta chain was carried out in a study of Ad26.COV2.S vaccination and SARS-CoV-2 variants. Study details: By the intramuscular route, Ad26.COV2.S was given once, or twice 56 days apart.

This CDR3 is 11 amino acids long. Deletions cut 1 base from V and 9 bases from J, with 7 bases between. Germline CDR1 reads SGHTA; CDR2 reads FQGNSA. Treatment indicated: approximately 18 received Ad26.COV2.S at low or high dose, single or two shots; several received placebo; per-sample allocation not given. Sampling happened 63 days after the first vaccine or placebo injection. An Ad26 vector carrying the Wuhan-strain SARS-CoV-2 spike served as the vaccine. Clones were read by immunoSEQ multiplex PCR, and TCRdb kept only the in-frame ones, dropping some. This sample has 300,000 to 400,000 clones; 86% occur once, and the top ten carry about 10%.

The specimen was peripheral blood, collected in a trial of Ad26.COV2.S vaccine versus placebo. This chain links TRBV7-2 with TRBJ2-7, with D maybe TRBD1 (5 bases). The clonotype comes from a person between 18 and 65 years old who received the Ad26.COV2.S COVID-19 vaccine or a placebo. The CDR3 sequence: CASSLGQGQYF. The CDR3 bases are TGTGCCAGCAGCTTAGGTCAGGGGCAGTACTTC.